The present T cell receptor beta chain was sequenced within a study of shared clonotypes between healthy human individuals. Study findings and constraints: Generation probabilities of non-shared clonotypes were lower (relative to those shared by all four donors). Sampling covered blood only; tissue repertoires likely differ.

About this clone itself: Its target is not known. The same CDR3 arises from other DNA sequences in this sample as well.

It was at deep level that the assay was run. Every subset's genomic DNA went evenly onto several immunoSEQ plates. Generated by immunoSEQ multiplex PCR, the TCRdb table keeps only in-frame clones and is missing some. The table lists about 2.4 million clones, roughly 93% of them singletons. V dropped 2 bases and J dropped 0 bases, with 5 bases sitting between them. The CDR3 is made up of 13 amino acids. From germline, CDR1 is GTSNPN and CDR2 SVGIG (reference sequence). Source material: naive CD4+ T cells from PBMCs. Subset meaning: CD45RA+ positively selected. This chain connects TRBV30 to TRBJ1-3, with D hard to call. This TCR derives from a man younger than 35 in good health. Some clones in this sample may be carry-over from other donors' samples. The CDR3 region is CAWSLSSGNTIYF. The CDR3 nucleotides are TGTGCCTGGAGTTTGTCCTCTGGAAACACCATATATTTT.